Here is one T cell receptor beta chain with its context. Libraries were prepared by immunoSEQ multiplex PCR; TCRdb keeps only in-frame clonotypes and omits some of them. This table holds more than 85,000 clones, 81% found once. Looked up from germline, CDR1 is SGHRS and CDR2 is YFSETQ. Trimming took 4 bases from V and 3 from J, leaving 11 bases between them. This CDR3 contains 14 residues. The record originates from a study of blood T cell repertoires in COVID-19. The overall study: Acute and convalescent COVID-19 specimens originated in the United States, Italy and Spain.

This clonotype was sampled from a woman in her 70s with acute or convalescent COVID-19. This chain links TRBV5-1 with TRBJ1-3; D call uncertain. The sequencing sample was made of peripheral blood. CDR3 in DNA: TGCGCCAGCAGCCCGCGGGGTGATGGAAACACCATATATTTT. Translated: CASSPRGDGNTIYF.